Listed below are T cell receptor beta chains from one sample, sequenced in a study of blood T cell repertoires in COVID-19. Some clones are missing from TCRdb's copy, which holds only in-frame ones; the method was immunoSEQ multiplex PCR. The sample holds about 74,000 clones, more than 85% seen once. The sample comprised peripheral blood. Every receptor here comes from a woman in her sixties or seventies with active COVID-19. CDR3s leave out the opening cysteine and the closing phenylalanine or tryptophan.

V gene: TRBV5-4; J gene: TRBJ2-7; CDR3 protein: ASSLTRLAGGRGQEQY
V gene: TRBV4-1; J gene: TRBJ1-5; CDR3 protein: ASSQEGGGAEQPQH
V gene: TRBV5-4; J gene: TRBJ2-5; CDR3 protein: ASSLGGTGIGKTQY
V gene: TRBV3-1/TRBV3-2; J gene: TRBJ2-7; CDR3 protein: ASSQRATYEQY
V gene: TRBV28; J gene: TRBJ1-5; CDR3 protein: ASSQRQLYQPQH
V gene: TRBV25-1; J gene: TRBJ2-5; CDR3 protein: ASSEGHPLETQY
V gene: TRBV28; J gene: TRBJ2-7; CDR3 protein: ASSFRGMGQY
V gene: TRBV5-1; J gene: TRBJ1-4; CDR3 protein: ASSPTGDEKLF
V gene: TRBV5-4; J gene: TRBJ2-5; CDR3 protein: ASSAGGGGNQETQY
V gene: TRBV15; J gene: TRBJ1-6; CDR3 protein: ATSRERVNNSPLH
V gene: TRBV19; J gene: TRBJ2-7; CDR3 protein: ASAELAGAPYEQY
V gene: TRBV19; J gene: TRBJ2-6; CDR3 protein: ASSIRTVSSGANVLT
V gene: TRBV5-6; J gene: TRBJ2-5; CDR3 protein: ASSLRGRETQY